Listed below are T cell receptor beta chains from one sample, sequenced in a study of T cells in localized non-small cell lung cancer. Assay: immunoSEQ multiplex PCR; the TCRdb copy retains only in-frame clones and omits some. The table shows roughly 64,000 clones, with 75% to 85% occurring only once. The material sequenced was PBMCs, taken before any cancer treatment. These receptors were taken from a man between 35 and 75 years old with stage II lung adenocarcinoma. CDR3s include the opening cysteine and the closing phenylalanine or tryptophan. A D gene is named only where the DNA matches it firmly. The size field is filled for only some rows; it gives once, few, many or a size class.

TRBV10-3	14	.	TRBD1	TRBJ2-7	TGTGCCATAGCGCCGGGACAGGTACTCACAGAGCAGTACTTC	CAIAPGQVLTEQYF
TRBV18	16	.	.	TRBJ1-1	TGTGCCAGCTCACCCACCCCAACAAGGGGACACACTGAAGCTTTCTTT	CASSPTPTRGHTEAFF
TRBV5-4	16	.	.	TRBJ2-5	TGTGCCAGCAGCTTGGGCCGGGCAGGGATGCAAGAGACCCAGTACTTC	CASSLGRAGMQETQYF
TRBV29-1	13	once	.	TRBJ1-1	TGCAGCGTTGCGGGTTATCGGGGGCAGGAAGCTTTCTTT	CSVAGYRGQEAFF
TRBV19	19	.	.	TRBJ2-6	TGTGCCAGTAGTACCCTGAGGGGGGACACCAACTCTGGGGCCAACGTCCTGACTTTC	CASSTLRGDTNSGANVLTF
TRBV29-1	12	.	.	TRBJ1-1	TGCAGCGTTGTCCCCGATAACACTGAAGCTTTCTTT	CSVVPDNTEAFF
TRBV7-9	15	.	.	TRBJ1-6	TGTGCCAGCAGCTTAGCGGGGGTCGGTAATTCACCCCTCCACTTT	CASSLAGVGNSPLHF
TRBV6-5	14	.	.	TRBJ2-1	TGTGCCAGCAGATCGCAGGGGACCTACAATGAGCAGTTCTTC	CASRSQGTYNEQFF
TRBV30	12	.	.	TRBJ1-3	TGTGCCTGGAGGGGGCTTGGAAACACCATATATTTT	CAWRGLGNTIYF
TRBV6-7	16	.	.	TRBJ2-1	TGTGCCAGCAGTTGTACGACTAGGACCGGGGACAATGAGCAGTTCTTC	CASSCTTRTGDNEQFF
TRBV7-9	16	few	.	TRBJ1-4	TGTGCCAGCAGCTTAATCTCTTTGGGGGCAGGGGAAAAACTGTTTTTT	CASSLISLGAGEKLFF
TRBV30	15	few	.	TRBJ1-2	TGTGCCTATGGGCGGGCCGCGCTGCCTGCCTATGGCTACACCTTC	CAYGRAALPAYGYTF
TRBV5-1	14	.	TRBD2	TRBJ2-1	TGCGCCAGCAGCTTGGCGGGAGGGAACAATGAGCAGTTCTTC	CASSLAGGNNEQFF
TRBV27	14	.	.	TRBJ1-2	TGTGCCAGCTGGGGTTGGGGGAGCGACTATGGCTACACCTTC	CASWGWGSDYGYTF
TRBV5-1	15	.	.	TRBJ1-3	TGCGCCAGCAGCTTGTCACCAGGGACGGGAAACACCATATATTTT	CASSLSPGTGNTIYF
TRBV30	13	.	.	TRBJ2-7	TGTGCCTGGAGTTCCGACCTCCTCTACGAGCAGTACTTC	CAWSSDLLYEQYF
TRBV6-6	15	once	.	TRBJ1-5	TGTGCCAGCAGTTACTTGACAGATAGCAATCAGCCCCAGCATTTT	CASSYLTDSNQPQHF
TRBV29-1	13	.	.	TRBJ1-5	TGCAGCGTTGGATCAGGATTTAATCAGCCCCAGCATTTT	CSVGSGFNQPQHF
TRBV2	15	.	TRBD2	TRBJ2-3	TGTGCCAGCAGTGCGACTAGCGGGAAGGTGGATACGCAGTATTTT	CASSATSGKVDTQYF
TRBV7-9	18	.	TRBD2	TRBJ2-3	TGTGCCAGCAGCCTCGGACTAGCGGGAGTAAGGCGGGCAGATACGCAGTATTTT	CASSLGLAGVRRADTQYF
TRBV19	13	.	.	TRBJ1-3	TGTGCCAGTAACCCACTTACCGGAAACACCATATATTTT	CASNPLTGNTIYF
TRBV10-3	13	.	TRBD1	TRBJ1-2	TGTGCCATCAGTGGGGACAGCGGAAGGGGCTACACCTTC	CAISGDSGRGYTF
TRBV25-1	12	few	TRBD1	TRBJ1-1	TGTGCCAGCAGTGTCCAGGGGGCGGGAGCTTTCTTT	CASSVQGAGAFF
TRBV5-4	17	.	.	TRBJ1-4	.	CASSFGQGSPTNEKLFF
TRBV19	17	.	.	TRBJ1-5	TGTGCCAGTTCACAGGGACGGTTTGGGGTTAGCAATCAGCCCCAGCATTTT	CASSQGRFGVSNQPQHF
TRBV30	12	.	.	TRBJ2-5	TGTGCCTGGAGTACGGGGGAAGAGACCCAGTACTTC	CAWSTGEETQYF
TRBV5-5	15	.	.	TRBJ1-1	TGTGCCAGCAGCTTATTGGCAGCATCGAACACTGAAGCTTTCTTT	CASSLLAASNTEAFF
TRBV7-8	15	.	TRBD2	TRBJ2-7	TGTGCCAGCAGCCCTGGACTAGCGGGAGGCTACGAGCAGTACTTC	CASSPGLAGGYEQYF
TRBV5-4	14	.	TRBD1	TRBJ2-3	TGTGCCAGCAGCTTCGGACAGGGAAAAGATACGCAGTATTTT	CASSFGQGKDTQYF
TRBV5-1	15	once	TRBD2	TRBJ2-1	TGCGCCAGCAGCACACTAGCGGGAGACTACAATGAGCAGTTCTTC	CASSTLAGDYNEQFF
TRBV6-5	13	.	.	TRBJ1-1	TGTGCCAGCAGAATGACAGAGAACACTGAAGCTTTCTTT	CASRMTENTEAFF
TRBV5-8	13	once	TRBD1	TRBJ2-5	TGTGCCAGTGGGACAGGGCAGCGGGAGACCCAGTACTTC	CASGTGQRETQYF
TRBV5-1	12	.	.	TRBJ2-1	TGCGCCAGCAGCCATCCGACTACGGAGCAGTTCTTC	CASSHPTTEQFF
TRBV6-1	14	.	.	TRBJ2-1	TGTGCCAGCAGTGAAAGGGGCACCCGGGATGAGCAGTTCTTC	CASSERGTRDEQFF
TRBV15	16	.	TRBD1	TRBJ1-4	TGTGCCACCAGCAGAGAGAGACAGGGGGCATTTGAAAAACTGTTTTTT	CATSRERQGAFEKLFF
TRBV7-2	12	.	.	TRBJ2-2	TGTGCCAGCTCCCACAGAGTCGGGGAGCTGTTTTTT	CASSHRVGELFF
TRBV11-3	14	.	.	TRBJ1-1	TGTGCCAGCAGATCCGGGCCGGAGGGCACTGAAGCTTTCTTT	CASRSGPEGTEAFF
TRBV5-1	15	.	.	TRBJ2-7	TGCGCCAGCAGCTTGTCAGGACAGAGCTCCTACGAGCAGTACTTC	CASSLSGQSSYEQYF
TRBV27	14	.	.	TRBJ2-2	TGTGCCAGCAGTCACCGTAGGGACACCGGGGAGCTGTTTTTT	CASSHRRDTGELFF
TRBV5-6	16	few	.	TRBJ1-4	TGTGCCAGCAGCTACAGGGCGCAGGCCGGTTGGGAAAAACTGTTTTTT	CASSYRAQAGWEKLFF
TRBV5-6	15	.	TRBD1	TRBJ2-7	TGTGCCAGCAGCTCCTACGGGACAGGGGAGTACGAGCAGTACTTC	CASSSYGTGEYEQYF
TRBV2	14	.	TRBD1	TRBJ2-4	TGTGCCAGCAGGGGGGACAGTCCGATAAACATTCAGTACTTC	CASRGDSPINIQYF
TRBV9	16	few	.	TRBJ1-3	TGTGCCAGCAGCGTAGGGGAAGGGCACTCTGGAAACACCATATATTTT	CASSVGEGHSGNTIYF
TRBV5-1	19	.	TRBD2	TRBJ2-2	TGCGCCAGCAGCTTGCGACTAGCGGGGTCCCCCGGTGGCACCGGGGAGCTGTTTTTT	CASSLRLAGSPGGTGELFF